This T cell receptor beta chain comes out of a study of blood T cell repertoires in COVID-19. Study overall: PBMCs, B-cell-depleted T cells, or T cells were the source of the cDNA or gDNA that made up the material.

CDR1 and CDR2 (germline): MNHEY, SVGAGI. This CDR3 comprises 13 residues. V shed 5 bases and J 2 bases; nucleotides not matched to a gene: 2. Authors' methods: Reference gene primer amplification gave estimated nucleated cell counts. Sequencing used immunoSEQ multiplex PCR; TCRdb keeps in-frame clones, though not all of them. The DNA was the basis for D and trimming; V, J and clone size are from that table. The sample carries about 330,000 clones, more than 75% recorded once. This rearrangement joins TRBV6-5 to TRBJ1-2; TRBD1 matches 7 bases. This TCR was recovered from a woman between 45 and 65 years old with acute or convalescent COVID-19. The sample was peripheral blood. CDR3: CASSIQGNYGYTF. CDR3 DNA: TGTGCCAGCAGTATACAGGGGAACTATGGCTACACCTTC.